This T cell receptor (beta chain) comes out of a study of cytomegalovirus exposure and HLA in healthy donors. Points from the study as a whole: Cytomegalovirus-associated TCR beta chains were listed, numbering around 150.

The CDR3 covers 15 residues. Trimming removed 2 bases at V and 4 bases at J, with 14 bases between. Germline CDR1 and CDR2: MNHNY and SVGAGI (reference sequence). Generated by immunoSEQ multiplex PCR, the TCRdb table keeps only in-frame clones and is missing some. The sample includes roughly 95,000 clones, around 84% of them seen just once. About this clone: Antigen unknown.

This chain connects TRBV6-6 to TRBJ1-1; D is uncertain. The receptor comes from a man aged 18 to 29 in good health and CMV-seropositive. Sequenced material: PBMCs. DNA of the CDR3: TGTGCCAGCAGTTACACCGAAGAAGGGAGCACTGAAGCTTTCTTT. It is translated as CASSYTEEGSTEAFF.